The rows below give T cell receptor beta chains drawn from one sample of a study of OX40 agonist ivuxolimab in advanced cancers. Measured with immunoSEQ multiplex PCR; TCRdb has only the in-frame clones, and not every one. This table holds about 35,000 clones, 65% to 85% found once. The starting material was CD4+ or CD8+ T cells sorted from blood, obtained in a trial of the OX40 agonist ivuxolimab. These receptors all come from an adult with an advanced solid tumor such as melanoma, head and neck, liver or kidney cancer. Each CDR3 is given with its conserved first and last residue. A D gene is named only where the DNA matches it firmly. Size tells how often a clone was seen (once, few, many) or the class of an expanded clone, and some rows leave it out.

abundance: NA
j_gene: TRBJ2-3
v_gene: TRBV12-5
d_gene: TRBD1
CDR3nt: TGTGCTAGTGGTTTGGTACAGGGGATAGGCAGAAAATTCACAGATACGCAGTATTTT
CDR3aa: CASGLVQGIGRKFTDTQYF

abundance: few
j_gene: TRBJ2-7
v_gene: TRBV7-2
d_gene: TRBD2
CDR3nt: TGTGCCAGCAGCCCCCGAACCCTAGCGGGAGTTTTCTACGAGCAGTACTTC
CDR3aa: CASSPRTLAGVFYEQYF

abundance: NA
j_gene: TRBJ1-1
v_gene: TRBV4-2
d_gene: NA
CDR3nt: TGTGCCAGCAGCCACCCAGGGGATCTGAACACTGAAGCTTTCTTT
CDR3aa: CASSHPGDLNTEAFF

abundance: NA
j_gene: TRBJ1-5
v_gene: TRBV11-2
d_gene: NA
CDR3nt: TGTGCCAGCAGCTTAGATCCAGGGGCCGATCAGCCCCAGCATTTT
CDR3aa: CASSLDPGADQPQHF

abundance: NA
j_gene: TRBJ2-1
v_gene: TRBV30
d_gene: NA
CDR3nt: TGTGCCTGGAGCCTTGGAAATGAGCAGTTCTTC
CDR3aa: CAWSLGNEQFF

abundance: once
j_gene: TRBJ2-2
v_gene: TRBV11-2
d_gene: NA
CDR3nt: TGTGCCAGCAGCTCCTGGAGGGAAATCACCGGGGAGCTGTTTTTT
CDR3aa: CASSSWREITGELFF

abundance: NA
j_gene: TRBJ2-4
v_gene: TRBV27
d_gene: TRBD1
CDR3nt: TGTGCCAGCAGTTTACGAGGGGGCGCGAACATTCAGTACTTC
CDR3aa: CASSLRGGANIQYF

abundance: NA
j_gene: TRBJ1-6
v_gene: TRBV28
d_gene: NA
CDR3nt: TGTGCCAGCTACACTAATAATTCACCCCTCCACTTT
CDR3aa: CASYTNNSPLHF

abundance: NA
j_gene: TRBJ2-5
v_gene: TRBV25-1
d_gene: TRBD1
CDR3nt: TGTGCCAGCAGTGGAGGGGGCGGCCAAGAGACCCAGTACTTC
CDR3aa: CASSGGGGQETQYF

abundance: NA
j_gene: TRBJ2-1
v_gene: TRBV28
d_gene: NA
CDR3nt: TGTGCCAGCAGTTCAAAGGGTTCCTCCTCCTACAATGAGCAGTTCTTC
CDR3aa: CASSSKGSSSYNEQFF

abundance: NA
j_gene: TRBJ1-6
v_gene: TRBV28
d_gene: NA
CDR3nt: TGTGCCAGCAGAGACCCCCTGAATTCACCCCTCCACTTT
CDR3aa: CASRDPLNSPLHF

abundance: NA
j_gene: TRBJ2-7
v_gene: TRBV6-5
d_gene: NA
CDR3nt: TGTGCCAGCAGGCCACAGGGCACCTACGAGCAGTACTTC
CDR3aa: CASRPQGTYEQYF

abundance: NA
j_gene: TRBJ2-7
v_gene: TRBV5-4
d_gene: NA
CDR3nt: TGTGCCAGCAGCTTTCGGGGACCGAGCGAGCAGTACTTC
CDR3aa: CASSFRGPSEQYF

abundance: NA
j_gene: TRBJ2-5
v_gene: TRBV19
d_gene: NA
CDR3nt: TGTGCCAGTAGTATTATAGGCGATTCGGGGGCGACCCAGTACTTC
CDR3aa: CASSIIGDSGATQYF

abundance: NA
j_gene: TRBJ1-1
v_gene: TRBV27
d_gene: NA
CDR3nt: TGTGCCAGCAGTTTTCTGGGGATGAACACTGAAGCTTTCTTT
CDR3aa: CASSFLGMNTEAFF

abundance: NA
j_gene: TRBJ1-5
v_gene: TRBV2
d_gene: NA
CDR3nt: TGTGCCAGCAGATCGTCCCGGGATAGCAATCAGCCCCAGCATTTT
CDR3aa: CASRSSRDSNQPQHF

abundance: NA
j_gene: TRBJ2-1
v_gene: TRBV2
d_gene: TRBD2
CDR3nt: TGTGCCAGCAGTGAACCGGGACTAGGCGTAAAGATGGACAATGAGCAGTTCTTC
CDR3aa: CASSEPGLGVKMDNEQFF

abundance: NA
j_gene: TRBJ2-7
v_gene: TRBV29-1
d_gene: NA
CDR3nt: TGCAGCGTTGAAGGCCTCTACGAGCAGTACTTC
CDR3aa: CSVEGLYEQYF

abundance: NA
j_gene: TRBJ2-6
v_gene: TRBV6-1
d_gene: NA
CDR3nt: TGTGCCAGCAGTGGCCAGAGCTCTGGGGCCAACGTCCTGACTTTC
CDR3aa: CASSGQSSGANVLTF

abundance: NA
j_gene: TRBJ2-7
v_gene: TRBV4-1
d_gene: NA
CDR3nt: TGCGCCAGCAGCCTAGGGGGTGAAGCAGGATCCTACGAGCAGTACTTC
CDR3aa: CASSLGGEAGSYEQYF

abundance: few
j_gene: TRBJ1-2
v_gene: TRBV7-7
d_gene: TRBD1
CDR3nt: TGTGCCAGCGCCCCCTGGGGGGACAGGGGTTGGTATGGCTACACCTTC
CDR3aa: CASAPWGDRGWYGYTF

abundance: NA
j_gene: TRBJ1-4
v_gene: TRBV5-4
d_gene: NA
CDR3nt: TGTGCCAGCAGCCCTTCGGGTGCAACTAATGAAAAACTGTTTTTT
CDR3aa: CASSPSGATNEKLFF

abundance: NA
j_gene: TRBJ2-7
v_gene: TRBV4-2
d_gene: TRBD2
CDR3nt: TGTGCCAGCAGCCCCCTCAGCCTGGGGACTAGCGGTTCTAGCTCCTACGAGCAGTACTTC
CDR3aa: CASSPLSLGTSGSSSYEQYF

abundance: NA
j_gene: TRBJ2-1
v_gene: TRBV19
d_gene: TRBD2
CDR3nt: TGTGCCAGTAGTATCACGGGGGGGGACCAGATTTACAATGAGCAGTTCTTC
CDR3aa: CASSITGGDQIYNEQFF

abundance: NA
j_gene: TRBJ2-5
v_gene: TRBV7-6
d_gene: TRBD1
CDR3nt: TGTGCCAGCAGCCGGGACAGAACCTTCCAAGAGACCCAGTACTTC
CDR3aa: CASSRDRTFQETQYF

abundance: NA
j_gene: TRBJ2-2
v_gene: TRBV9
d_gene: TRBD2
CDR3nt: TGTGCCAGCAGCGTAGACGGGAGCGGGAGGGGAATCACCGGGGAGCTGTTTTTT
CDR3aa: CASSVDGSGRGITGELFF

abundance: NA
j_gene: TRBJ2-5
v_gene: TRBV7-9
d_gene: TRBD2
CDR3nt: TGTGCCAGCAGCCCCAACCTAGCGGGGGGGGTGGAGACCCAGTACTTC
CDR3aa: CASSPNLAGGVETQYF

abundance: NA
j_gene: TRBJ2-5
v_gene: TRBV5-5
d_gene: TRBD2
CDR3nt: TGTGCCAGCAGCCCGGAGATTTATAGCGGGGGGGCCGGAGAGACCCAGTACTTC
CDR3aa: CASSPEIYSGGAGETQYF

abundance: few
j_gene: TRBJ1-1
v_gene: TRBV30
d_gene: NA
CDR3nt: TGTGCCTGGACCTCCGGGGGCACTGAAGCTTTCTTT
CDR3aa: CAWTSGGTEAFF

abundance: NA
j_gene: TRBJ2-5
v_gene: TRBV7-9
d_gene: NA
CDR3nt: TGTGCCAGCAGCTTCCTACAGGACCAAGAGACCCAGTACTTC
CDR3aa: CASSFLQDQETQYF

abundance: NA
j_gene: TRBJ2-7
v_gene: TRBV6-1
d_gene: NA
CDR3nt: TGTGCCAGCAGGCCTGGGGGCTGGCCCTACGAGCAGTACTTC
CDR3aa: CASRPGGWPYEQYF

abundance: NA
j_gene: TRBJ2-5
v_gene: TRBV5-4
d_gene: TRBD2
CDR3nt: TGTGCCAGCAGTCCGGGGGTAGCGGGACTAGAGACCCAGTACTTC
CDR3aa: CASSPGVAGLETQYF

abundance: NA
j_gene: TRBJ1-3
v_gene: TRBV4-2
d_gene: NA
CDR3nt: TGTGCCAGCAGCCAAGACGAGGGTACCAGTAACACCATATATTTT
CDR3aa: CASSQDEGTSNTIYF

abundance: NA
j_gene: TRBJ2-7
v_gene: TRBV27
d_gene: NA
CDR3nt: TGTGCCAGCAGTTCGTGGACTGCGCCCTCCTACGAGCAGTACTTC
CDR3aa: CASSSWTAPSYEQYF

abundance: NA
j_gene: TRBJ2-2
v_gene: TRBV7-9
d_gene: NA
CDR3nt: TGTGCCAGCTCTAGGAACACCGGGGAGCTGTTTTTT
CDR3aa: CASSRNTGELFF

abundance: few
j_gene: TRBJ2-4
v_gene: TRBV7-9
d_gene: NA
CDR3nt: TGTGCCAGCAGCTTAAACTCTGAAAACATTCAGTACTTC
CDR3aa: CASSLNSENIQYF

abundance: few
j_gene: TRBJ2-7
v_gene: TRBV6-5
d_gene: NA
CDR3nt: TGTGCCACCCAGTTAGAAAGGGGTTACGAGCAGTACTTC
CDR3aa: CATQLERGYEQYF

abundance: once
j_gene: TRBJ2-2
v_gene: TRBV27
d_gene: NA
CDR3nt: TGTGCCAGCAGTTTTCGGGTCCGAGCGAACACCGGGGAGCTGTTTTTT
CDR3aa: CASSFRVRANTGELFF

abundance: few
j_gene: TRBJ1-1
v_gene: TRBV13
d_gene: NA
CDR3nt: TGTGCCAGCAGCTTAGGATCTGGGGCTAACACTGAAGCTTTCTTT
CDR3aa: CASSLGSGANTEAFF